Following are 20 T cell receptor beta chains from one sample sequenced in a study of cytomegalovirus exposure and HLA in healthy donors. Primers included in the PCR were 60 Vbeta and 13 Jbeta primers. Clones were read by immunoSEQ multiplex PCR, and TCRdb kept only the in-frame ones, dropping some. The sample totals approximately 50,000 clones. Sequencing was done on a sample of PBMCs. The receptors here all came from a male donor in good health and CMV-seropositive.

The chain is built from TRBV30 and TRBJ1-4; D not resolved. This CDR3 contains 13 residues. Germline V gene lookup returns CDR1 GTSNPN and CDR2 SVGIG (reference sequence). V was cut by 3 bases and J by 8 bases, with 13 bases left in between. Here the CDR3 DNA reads TGTGCCTGGAGGGACTCCTTCTGGGAAAAACTGTTTTTT. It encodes CAWRDSFWEKLFF.

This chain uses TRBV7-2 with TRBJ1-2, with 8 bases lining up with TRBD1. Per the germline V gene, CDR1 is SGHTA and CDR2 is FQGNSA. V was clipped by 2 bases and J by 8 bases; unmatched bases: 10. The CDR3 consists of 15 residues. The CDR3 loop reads CASSLMPSTGEGYTF. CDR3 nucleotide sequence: TGTGCCAGCAGCTTAATGCCCTCGACAGGGGAAGGCTACACCTTC.

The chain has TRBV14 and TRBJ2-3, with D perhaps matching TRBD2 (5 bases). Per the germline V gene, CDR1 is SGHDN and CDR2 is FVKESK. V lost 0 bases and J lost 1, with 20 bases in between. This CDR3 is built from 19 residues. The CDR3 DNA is TGTGCCAGCAGCCAAGATAAAGGGTCCCCGGGAACTCGCACAGATACGCAGTATTTT. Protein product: CASSQDKGSPGTRTDTQYF.

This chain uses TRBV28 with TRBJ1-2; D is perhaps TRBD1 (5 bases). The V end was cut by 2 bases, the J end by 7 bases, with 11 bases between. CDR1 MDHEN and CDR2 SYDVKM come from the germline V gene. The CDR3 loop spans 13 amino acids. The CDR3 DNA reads TGTGCCAGCAGTTTAGGGCAGGGCGGTGGCTACACCTTC. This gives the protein CASSLGQGGGYTF.

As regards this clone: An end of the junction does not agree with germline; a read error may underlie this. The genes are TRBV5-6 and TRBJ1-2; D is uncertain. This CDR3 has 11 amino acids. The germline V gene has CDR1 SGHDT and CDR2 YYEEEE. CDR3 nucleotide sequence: TGTGCCAGCAGCTTAAACGGCCCCGGGTCCTTC. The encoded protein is CASSLNGPGSF.

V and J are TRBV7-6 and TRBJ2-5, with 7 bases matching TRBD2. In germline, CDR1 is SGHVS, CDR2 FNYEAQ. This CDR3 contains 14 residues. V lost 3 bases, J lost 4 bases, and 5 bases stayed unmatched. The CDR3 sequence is CASSLTSWGETQYF. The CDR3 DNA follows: TGTGCCAGCAGCTTGACTAGCTGGGGAGAGACCCAGTACTTC.

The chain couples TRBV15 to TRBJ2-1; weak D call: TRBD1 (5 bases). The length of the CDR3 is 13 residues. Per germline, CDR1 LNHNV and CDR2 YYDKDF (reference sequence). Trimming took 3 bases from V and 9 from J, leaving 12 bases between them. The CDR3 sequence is CATSRNFQGEQFF. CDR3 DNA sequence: TGTGCCACCAGCAGGAATTTTCAGGGTGAGCAGTTCTTC.

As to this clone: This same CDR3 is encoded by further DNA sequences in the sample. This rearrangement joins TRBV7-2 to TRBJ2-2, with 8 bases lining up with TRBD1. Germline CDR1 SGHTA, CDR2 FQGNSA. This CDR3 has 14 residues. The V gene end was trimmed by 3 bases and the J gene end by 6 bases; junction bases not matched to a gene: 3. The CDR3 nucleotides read TGTGCCAGCAGCTTTAGACAGGGGCCCGGGGAGCTGTTTTTT. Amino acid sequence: CASSFRQGPGELFF.

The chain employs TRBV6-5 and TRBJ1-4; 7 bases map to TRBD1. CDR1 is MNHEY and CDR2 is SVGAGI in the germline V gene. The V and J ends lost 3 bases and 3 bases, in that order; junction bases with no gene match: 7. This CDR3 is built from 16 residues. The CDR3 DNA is TGTGCCAGCAGTTATTCTACAGGGGCCCCTAATGAAAAACTGTTTTTT. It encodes CASSYSTGAPNEKLFF.

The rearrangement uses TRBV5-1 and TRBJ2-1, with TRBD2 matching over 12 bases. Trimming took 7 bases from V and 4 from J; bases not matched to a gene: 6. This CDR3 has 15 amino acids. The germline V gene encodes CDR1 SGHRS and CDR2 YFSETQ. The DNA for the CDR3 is TGCGCCAGCGCCGCTAGCGGGGGGGATTACAATGAGCAGTTCTTC. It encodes CASAASGGDYNEQFF.

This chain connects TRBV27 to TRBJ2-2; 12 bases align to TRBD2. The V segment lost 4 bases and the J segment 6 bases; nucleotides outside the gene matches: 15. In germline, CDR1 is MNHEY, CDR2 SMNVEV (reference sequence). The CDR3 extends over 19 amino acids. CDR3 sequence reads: CASSSNLAGGVNVAGELFF. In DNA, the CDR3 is TGTGCCAGCAGTTCGAACCTAGCGGGGGGGGTCAACGTGGCCGGGGAGCTGTTTTTT.

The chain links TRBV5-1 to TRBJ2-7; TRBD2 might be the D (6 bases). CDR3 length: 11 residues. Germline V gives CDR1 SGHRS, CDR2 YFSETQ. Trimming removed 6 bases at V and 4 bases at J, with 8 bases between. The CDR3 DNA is TGCGCCAGCAAGGAGGGATACGAGCAGTACTTC. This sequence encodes CASKEGYEQYF.

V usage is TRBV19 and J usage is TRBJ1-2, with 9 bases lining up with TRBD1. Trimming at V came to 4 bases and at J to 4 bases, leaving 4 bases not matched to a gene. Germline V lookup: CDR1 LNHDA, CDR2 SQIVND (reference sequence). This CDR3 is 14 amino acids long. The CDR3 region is CASSRDRAGYGYTF. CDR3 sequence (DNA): TGTGCCAGTAGTAGGGACAGGGCCGGCTATGGCTACACCTTC.

The CDR3 here is CASSLGRGSSYEQYF. Written as DNA, the CDR3 is TGTGCCAGCAGCTTGGGGCGCGGGAGCTCCTACGAGCAGTACTTC. This sequence joins TRBV5-4 and TRBJ2-7; the match to TRBD2 covers 7 bases. This CDR3 region has 15 residues. V gave up 0 bases and J gave up 0 bases; unmatched junction bases: 3. CDR1 and CDR2 (germline): SGHNT, YYREEE (reference sequence).

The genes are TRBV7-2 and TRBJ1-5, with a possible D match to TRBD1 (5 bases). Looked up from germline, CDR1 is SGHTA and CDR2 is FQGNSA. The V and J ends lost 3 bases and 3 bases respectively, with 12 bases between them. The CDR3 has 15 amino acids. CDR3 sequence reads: CASSFSGLTNQPQHF. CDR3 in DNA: TGTGCCAGCAGCTTTTCGGGACTCACCAATCAGCCCCAGCATTTT.

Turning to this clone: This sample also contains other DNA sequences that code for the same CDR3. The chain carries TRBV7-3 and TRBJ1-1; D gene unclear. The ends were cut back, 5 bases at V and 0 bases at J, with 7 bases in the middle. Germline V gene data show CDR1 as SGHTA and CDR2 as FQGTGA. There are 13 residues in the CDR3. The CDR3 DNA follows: TGTGCCAGCAGCCCGCGGATGAACACTGAAGCTTTCTTT. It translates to CASSPRMNTEAFF. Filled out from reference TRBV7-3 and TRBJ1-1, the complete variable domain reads GAGVSQTPSNKVTEKGKYVELRCDPISGHTALYWYRQSLGQGPEFLIYFQGTGAADDSGLPNDRFFAVRPEGSVSTLKIQRTERGDSAVYLCASSPRMNTEAFFGQGTRLTVV.

CDR3 in DNA: TGTGCCAGCAGCTGGGGCGGCTACGAGCAGTACTTC. It is translated as CASSWGGYEQYF. The V and J genes are TRBV5-6 and TRBJ2-7; the D gene is possibly TRBD1 (5 bases). V was shortened by 3 bases and J by 3 bases, with 7 bases between the two germline ends. CDR3 length: 12 amino acids. Germline assignment: CDR1 SGHDT and CDR2 YYEEEE.

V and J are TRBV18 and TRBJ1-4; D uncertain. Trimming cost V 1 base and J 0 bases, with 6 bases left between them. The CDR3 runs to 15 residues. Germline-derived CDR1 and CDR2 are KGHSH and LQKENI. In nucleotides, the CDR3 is TGTGCCAGCTCACCACGAGACACAACTAATGAAAAACTGTTTTTT. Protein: CASSPRDTTNEKLFF.

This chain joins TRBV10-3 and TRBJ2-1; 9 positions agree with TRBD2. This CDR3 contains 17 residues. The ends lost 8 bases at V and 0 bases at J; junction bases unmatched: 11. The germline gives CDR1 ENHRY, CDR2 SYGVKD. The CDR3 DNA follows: TGTGCCATCTCAGCGGGGGGTACAGGGAGCTCCTACAATGAGCAGTTCTTC. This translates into CAISAGGTGSSYNEQFF.

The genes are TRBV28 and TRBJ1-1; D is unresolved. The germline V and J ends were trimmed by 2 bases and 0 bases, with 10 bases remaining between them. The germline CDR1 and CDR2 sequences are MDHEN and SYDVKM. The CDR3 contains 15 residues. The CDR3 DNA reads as TGTGCCAGCAGTTTAATACGAGGGATGAACACTGAAGCTTTCTTT. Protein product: CASSLIRGMNTEAFF. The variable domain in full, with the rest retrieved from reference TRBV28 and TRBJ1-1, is DVKVTQSSRYLVKRTGEKVFLECVQDMDHENMFWYRQDPGLGLRLIYFSYDVKMKEKGDIPEGYSVSREKKERFSLILESASTNQTSMYLCASSLIRGMNTEAFFGQGTRLTVV.